The present TCR beta chain was sequenced within a study of response to subunit inactivated influenza vaccine. Using its own MiXCR run on the RT-PCR reads, TCRdb lists one record per CDR3 protein. Of fewer than 700,000 distinct CDR3 sequences in the sample, 13% were seen once. Study results and caveats: Authors suggested that a seasonal influenza vaccination recruits few new T cells each time.

Regarding this clonotype: The antigen is not known.

CDR3 length equals 15 residues. The ends lost 6 bases at V and 2 bases at J; junction bases unmatched: 10. CDR1 SGHRS and CDR2 YFSETQ come from the germline V gene. This chain connects TRBV5-1 to TRBJ2-7; 8 bases are a match to TRBD1. Specimen: PBMCs from blood, collected 35 to 45 days after vaccination. The source is a man aged 45 to 65 who received an inactivated influenza vaccine. CDR3 sequence: CASMTLPTGAYEQYF. The CDR3 region has the DNA TGCGCCAGCATGACGCTTCCGACAGGGGCCTACGAGCAGTACTTC. Full variable domain (remainder filled in from reference TRBV5-1 and TRBJ2-7): KAGVTQTPRYLIKTRGQQVTLSCSPISGHRSVSWYQQTPGQGLQFLFEYFSETQRNKGNFPGRFSGRQFSNSRSEMNVSTLELGDSALYLCASMTLPTGAYEQYFGPGTRLTVT.